One T cell receptor (beta chain) is described in this entry. Its matching antigen is unknown. PCR employed 60 Vbeta and 13 Jbeta primers. Using immunoSEQ multiplex PCR, the repertoire was profiled, and TCRdb retains in-frame clones only, with some absent. The data contain under 200,000 clones, 80% to 90% of them singletons. The CDR3 has 13 amino acids. Trimming stripped 2 bases from V and 4 bases from J, with 9 bases between. Germline CDR1 and CDR2: SGHRS and YFSETQ. The entry originates in a study of cytomegalovirus exposure and HLA in healthy donors. Study findings and constraints: A later analysis showed HLA-associated TCR beta chains outstripping equally common others in clonal expansion. Most CMV-associated TCR beta chains were later found to appear HLA-restricted. A later analysis by the authors found several of the most significant clusters apparently linked to common viral pathogens. TCR beta sequences numbering 16,951 were associated with HLA alleles at 0.05 false discovery rate in a later analysis.

The chain is built from TRBV5-1 and TRBJ2-5; tentative D call: TRBD2 (6 bases). The TCR comes from a woman under 30 in good health and CMV-seronegative. Sequencing was done on a sample of PBMCs. CDR3 in DNA: TGCGCCAGCAGCTTTGGGGGGAGAGAGACCCAGTACTTC. Protein: CASSFGGRETQYF.